This TCR beta chain is from a study of technical replicates of blood from a handful of donors. The assay was immunoSEQ multiplex PCR, and TCRdb's table has in-frame clones only and misses some. The sample yields around 15,000 clones, over 75% seen once. This CDR3 is built from 14 residues. With 0 bases removed from V and 8 bases from J, the gap between germline ends came to 13 bases. The germline gives CDR1 GTSNPN, CDR2 SVGIG (reference sequence). Sequenced input: PBMCs. This chain links TRBV30 with TRBJ1-4; D is possibly TRBD1 (6 bases). The receptor comes from a human donor in good health. CDR3 in amino acids: CAWSVSRGWEKLFF. The CDR3 DNA reads as TGTGCCTGGAGTGTAAGCAGGGGATGGGAAAAACTGTTTTTT. Combining the CDR3 with reference TRBV30 and TRBJ1-4 gives the whole variable domain SQTIHQWPATLVQPVGSPLSLECTVEGTSNPNLYWYRQAAGRGLQLLFYSVGIGQISSEVPQNLSASRPQDRQFILSSKKLLLSDSGFYLCAWSVSRGWEKLFFGSGTQLSVL.